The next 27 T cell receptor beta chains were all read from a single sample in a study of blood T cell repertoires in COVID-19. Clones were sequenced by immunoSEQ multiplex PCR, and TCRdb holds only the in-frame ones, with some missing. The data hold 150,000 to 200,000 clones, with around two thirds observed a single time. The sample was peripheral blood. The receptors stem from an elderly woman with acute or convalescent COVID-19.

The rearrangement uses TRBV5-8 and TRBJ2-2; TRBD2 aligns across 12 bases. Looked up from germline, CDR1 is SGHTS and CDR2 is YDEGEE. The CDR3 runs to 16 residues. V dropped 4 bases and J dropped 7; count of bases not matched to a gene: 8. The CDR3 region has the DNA TGTGCCAGCAGCCCGCTAGCGGGAGGGCCAGGCGGGGAGCTGTTTTTT. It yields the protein CASSPLAGGPGGELFF. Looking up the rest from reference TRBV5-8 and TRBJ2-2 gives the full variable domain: EAGVTQSPTHLIKTRGQQATLRCSPISGHTSVYWYQQALGLGLQFLLWYDEGEERNRGNFPPRFSGRQFPNYSSELNVNALELEDSALYLCASSPLAGGPGGELFFGEGSRLTVL.

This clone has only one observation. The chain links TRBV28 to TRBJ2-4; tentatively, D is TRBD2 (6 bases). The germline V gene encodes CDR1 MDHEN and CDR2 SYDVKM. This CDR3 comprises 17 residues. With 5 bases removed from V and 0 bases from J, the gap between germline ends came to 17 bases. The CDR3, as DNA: TGTGCCAGCAGTACCCTGAGCGGGTTGCTAGCCAAAAACATTCAGTACTTC. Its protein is CASSTLSGLLAKNIQYF.

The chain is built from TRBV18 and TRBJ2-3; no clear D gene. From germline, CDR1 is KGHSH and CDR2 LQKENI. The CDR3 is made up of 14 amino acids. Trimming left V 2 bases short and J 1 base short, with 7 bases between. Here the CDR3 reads CASSPLSGTDTQYF. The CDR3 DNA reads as TGTGCCAGCTCACCATTGAGCGGCACAGATACGCAGTATTTT.

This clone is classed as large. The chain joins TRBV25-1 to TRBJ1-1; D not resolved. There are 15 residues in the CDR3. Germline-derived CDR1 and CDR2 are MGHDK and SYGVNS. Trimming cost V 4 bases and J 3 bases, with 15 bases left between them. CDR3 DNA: TGTGCCAGCAGTGGATTAACGTCTAGTGACACTGAAGCTTTCTTT. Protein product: CASSGLTSSDTEAFF.

The CDR3 here is CASRSGQGTDGSGNTIYF. The CDR3 region has the DNA TGTGCCAGCAGATCGGGACAGGGGACGGATGGCTCTGGAAACACCATATATTTT. The genes are TRBV28 and TRBJ1-3; 10 bases map to TRBD1. This CDR3 contains 18 residues. J gave up 0 bases and V 6 bases, and 11 bases lay outside the gene matches. The germline gives CDR1 MDHEN, CDR2 SYDVKM.

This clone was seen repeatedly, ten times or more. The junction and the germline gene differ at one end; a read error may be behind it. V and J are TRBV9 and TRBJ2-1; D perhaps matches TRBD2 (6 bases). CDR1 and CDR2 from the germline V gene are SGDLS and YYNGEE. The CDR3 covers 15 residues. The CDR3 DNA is TGTGCCAGCAGCGTAACCCCTACTAGCTACCATGAGCAGTTCTTC. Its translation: CASSVTPTSYHEQFF.

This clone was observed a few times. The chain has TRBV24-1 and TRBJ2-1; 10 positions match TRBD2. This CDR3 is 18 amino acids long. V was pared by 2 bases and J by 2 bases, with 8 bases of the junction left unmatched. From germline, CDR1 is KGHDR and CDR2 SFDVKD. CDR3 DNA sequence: TGTGCCACCAGTGATTCCTGGGGAGCGGGAGGGACCTACAATGAGCAGTTCTTC. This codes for CATSDSWGAGGTYNEQFF.

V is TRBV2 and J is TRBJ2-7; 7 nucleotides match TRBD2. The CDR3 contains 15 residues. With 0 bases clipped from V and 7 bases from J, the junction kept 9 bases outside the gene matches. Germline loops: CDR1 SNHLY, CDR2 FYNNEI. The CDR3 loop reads CASSEALPGEGEQYF. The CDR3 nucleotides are TGTGCCAGCAGTGAAGCGCTTCCGGGGGAGGGGGAGCAGTACTTC.

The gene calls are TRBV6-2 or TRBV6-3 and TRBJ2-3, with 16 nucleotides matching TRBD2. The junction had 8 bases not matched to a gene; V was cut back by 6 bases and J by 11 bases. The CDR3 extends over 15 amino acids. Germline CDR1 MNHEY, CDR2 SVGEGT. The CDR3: CASSPGLAGGPRQYF. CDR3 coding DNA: TGTGCCAGCAGCCCGGGACTAGCGGGAGGGCCGAGGCAGTATTTT.

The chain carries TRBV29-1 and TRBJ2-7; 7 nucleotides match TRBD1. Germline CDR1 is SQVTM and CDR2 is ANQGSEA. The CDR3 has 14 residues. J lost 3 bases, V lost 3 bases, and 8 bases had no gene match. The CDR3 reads CSVDGAGGIYEQYF. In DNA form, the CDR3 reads TGCAGCGTTGATGGGGCAGGGGGTATCTACGAGCAGTACTTC.

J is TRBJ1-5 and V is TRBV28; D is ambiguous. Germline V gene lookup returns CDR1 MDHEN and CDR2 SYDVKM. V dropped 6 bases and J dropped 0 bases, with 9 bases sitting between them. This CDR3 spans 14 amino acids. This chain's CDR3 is CASRRENSNQPQHF. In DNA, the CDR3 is TGTGCCAGCAGGAGGGAGAATAGCAATCAGCCCCAGCATTTT.

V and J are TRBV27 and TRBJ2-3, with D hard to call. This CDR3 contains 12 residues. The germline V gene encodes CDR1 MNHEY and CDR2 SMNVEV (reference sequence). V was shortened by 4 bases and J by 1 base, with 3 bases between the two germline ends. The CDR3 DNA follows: TGTGCCAGCAGTTCTGGCACAGATACGCAGTATTTT. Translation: CASSSGTDTQYF.

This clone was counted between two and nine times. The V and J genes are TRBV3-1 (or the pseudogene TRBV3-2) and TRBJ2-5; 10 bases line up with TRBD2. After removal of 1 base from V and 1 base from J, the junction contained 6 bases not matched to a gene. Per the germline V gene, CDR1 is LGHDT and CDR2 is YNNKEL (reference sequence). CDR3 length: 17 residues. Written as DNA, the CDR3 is TGTGCCAGCAGCCAAGGGCCTAGCGGGAGCGGCCAAGAGACCCAGTACTTC. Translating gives CASSQGPSGSGQETQYF.

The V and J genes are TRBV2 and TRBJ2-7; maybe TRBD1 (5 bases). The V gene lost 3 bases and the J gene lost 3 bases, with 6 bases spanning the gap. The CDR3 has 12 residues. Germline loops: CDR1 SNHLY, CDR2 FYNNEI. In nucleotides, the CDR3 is TGTGCCAGCAGTGACCAGGGCTACGAGCAGTACTTC. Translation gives CASSDQGYEQYF.

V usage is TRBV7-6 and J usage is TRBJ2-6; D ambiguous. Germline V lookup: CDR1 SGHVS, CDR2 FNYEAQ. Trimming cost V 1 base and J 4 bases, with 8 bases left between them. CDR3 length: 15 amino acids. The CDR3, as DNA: TGTGCCAGCAGCTTAGGTCAATCCGGGGCCAACGTCCTGACTTTC. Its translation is CASSLGQSGANVLTF.

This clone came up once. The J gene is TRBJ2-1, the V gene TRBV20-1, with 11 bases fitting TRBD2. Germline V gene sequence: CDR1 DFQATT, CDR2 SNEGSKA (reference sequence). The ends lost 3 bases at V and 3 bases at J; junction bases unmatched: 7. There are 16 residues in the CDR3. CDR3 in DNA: TGCAGTGCTAGTATATTGGGACTAGCGGTCTACAATGAGCAGTTCTTC. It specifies CSASILGLAVYNEQFF.

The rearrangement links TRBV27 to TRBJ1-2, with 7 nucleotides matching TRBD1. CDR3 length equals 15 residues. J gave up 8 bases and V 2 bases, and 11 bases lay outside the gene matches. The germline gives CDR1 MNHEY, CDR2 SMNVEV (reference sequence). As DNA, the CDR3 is TGTGCCAGCAGTTTACAGGGGGACTCTCCAGGGGGCTACACCTTC. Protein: CASSLQGDSPGGYTF.

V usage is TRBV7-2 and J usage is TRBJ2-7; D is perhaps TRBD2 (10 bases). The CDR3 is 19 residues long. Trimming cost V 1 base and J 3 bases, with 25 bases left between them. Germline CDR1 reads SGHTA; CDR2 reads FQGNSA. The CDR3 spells CASSLVPDRGGLAVYEQYF. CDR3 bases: TGTGCCAGCAGCTTAGTCCCGGACAGGGGAGGACTAGCGGTCTACGAGCAGTACTTC.

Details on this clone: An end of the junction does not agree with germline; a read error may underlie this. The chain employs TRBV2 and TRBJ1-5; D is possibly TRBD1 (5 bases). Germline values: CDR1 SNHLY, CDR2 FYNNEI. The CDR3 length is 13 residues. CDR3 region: CASSEGQGRPQHF. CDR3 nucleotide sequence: TGTGCCAGCAGCGAAGGCCAGGGAAGACCCCAGCATTTT.

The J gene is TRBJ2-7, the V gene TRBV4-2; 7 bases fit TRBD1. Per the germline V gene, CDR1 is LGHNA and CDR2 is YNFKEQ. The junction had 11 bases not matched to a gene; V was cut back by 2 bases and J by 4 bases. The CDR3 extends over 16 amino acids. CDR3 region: CASSQSGTAGPYEQYF. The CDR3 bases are TGTGCCAGCAGCCAATCCGGGACAGCCGGCCCATACGAGCAGTACTTC.

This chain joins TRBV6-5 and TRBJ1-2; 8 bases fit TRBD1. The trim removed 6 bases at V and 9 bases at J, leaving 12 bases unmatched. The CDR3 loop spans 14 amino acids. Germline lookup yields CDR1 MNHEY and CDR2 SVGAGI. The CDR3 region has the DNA TGTGCCAGCAGCCCCGTAATAGGACAGGGAAGCTACACCTTC. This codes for CASSPVIGQGSYTF.

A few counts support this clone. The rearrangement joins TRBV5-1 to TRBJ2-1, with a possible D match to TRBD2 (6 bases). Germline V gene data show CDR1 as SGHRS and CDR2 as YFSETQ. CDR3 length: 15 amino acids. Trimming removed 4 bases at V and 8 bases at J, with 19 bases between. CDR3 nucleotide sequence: TGCGCCAGCAGCCTATCGGGACTCCTTAGCCATGAGCAGTTCTTC. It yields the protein CASSLSGLLSHEQFF. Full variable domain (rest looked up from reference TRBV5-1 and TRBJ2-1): KAGVTQTPRYLIKTRGQQVTLSCSPISGHRSVSWYQQTPGQGLQFLFEYFSETQRNKGNFPGRFSGRQFSNSRSEMNVSTLELGDSALYLCASSLSGLLSHEQFFGPGTRLTVL.

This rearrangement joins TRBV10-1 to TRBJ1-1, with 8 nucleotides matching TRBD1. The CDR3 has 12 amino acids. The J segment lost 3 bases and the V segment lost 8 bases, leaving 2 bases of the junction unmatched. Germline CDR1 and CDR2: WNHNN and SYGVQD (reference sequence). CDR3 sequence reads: CASQGADTEAFF. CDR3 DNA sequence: TGCGCCAGCCAGGGGGCTGACACTGAAGCTTTCTTT.

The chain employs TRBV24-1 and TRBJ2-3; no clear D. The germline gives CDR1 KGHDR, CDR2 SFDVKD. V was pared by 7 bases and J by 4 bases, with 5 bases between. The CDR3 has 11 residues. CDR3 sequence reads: CATRFADTQYF. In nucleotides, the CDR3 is TGTGCCACCAGATTCGCAGATACGCAGTATTTT.

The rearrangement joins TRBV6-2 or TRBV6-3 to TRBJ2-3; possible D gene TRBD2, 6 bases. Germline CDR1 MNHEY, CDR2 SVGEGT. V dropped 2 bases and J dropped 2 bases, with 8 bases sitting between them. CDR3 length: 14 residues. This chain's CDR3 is CASSYLDYTDTQYF. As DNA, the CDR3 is TGTGCCAGCAGTTACCTGGACTACACAGATACGCAGTATTTT.

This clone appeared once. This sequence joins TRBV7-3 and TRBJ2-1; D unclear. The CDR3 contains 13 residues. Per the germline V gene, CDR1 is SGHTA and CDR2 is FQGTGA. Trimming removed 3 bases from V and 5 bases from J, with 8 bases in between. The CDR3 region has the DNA TGTGCCAGCAGCTTTGTCCGCGACAATGAGCAGTTCTTC. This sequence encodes CASSFVRDNEQFF.

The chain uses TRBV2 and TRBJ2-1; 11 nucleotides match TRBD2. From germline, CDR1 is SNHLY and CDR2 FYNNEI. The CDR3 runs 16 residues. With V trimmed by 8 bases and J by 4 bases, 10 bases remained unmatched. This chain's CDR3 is CASVRAASGRYNEQFF. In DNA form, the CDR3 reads TGTGCCAGCGTCCGTGCGGCTAGCGGGAGGTACAATGAGCAGTTCTTC.